Listed below are T cell receptor beta chains from one sample, sequenced in a study of blood T cells in healthy people across ages. TCRdb used MiXCR to reprocess the 5' RACE reads, holding one entry per CDR3 protein. The data hold roughly 800,000 distinct CDR3 sequences, with 58% observed a single time. What was sequenced was blood. All receptors derive from a man between 25 and 39 years old in good health. The CDR3 runs from the conserved cysteine through the conserved F or W. D genes are given only for firm matches. For some rows the clone size is stated as once, few or many, or as a class when expanded; others skip it.

CDR3nt,CDR3aa,v_gene,j_gene,abundance,d_gene
TGCGCCAGCAGCTTAGCGGGACCTCCTAGCACAGATACGCAGTATTTT,CASSLAGPPSTDTQYF,TRBV4-3,TRBJ2-3,few,TRBD2
TGTGCCAGCAGCATTACATCGGGAGCTTTCTTT,CASSITSGAFF,TRBV7-2,TRBJ1-1,.,.
TGTGCCATCAGTGATCGGGGGCAGCAGTACTTC,CAISDRGQQYF,TRBV10-3,TRBJ2-5,.,.
TGCAGTGCTAGAGAAGGGGGCCCGACGGGGAGCAACAATGAGCAGTTCTTC,CSAREGGPTGSNNEQFF,TRBV20-1,TRBJ2-1,.,TRBD1
TGTGCCAGCAGGGTACTAGCGGGAGAAACCAAAAACATTCAGTACTTC,CASRVLAGETKNIQYF,TRBV6-1,TRBJ2-4,.,TRBD2
TGTGCCAGCAACTCCAACAGGGAATGGGGCCAAGAGACCCAGTACTTC,CASNSNREWGQETQYF,TRBV28,TRBJ2-5,few,.
TGTGCCAGCATCACATCTTCCTCCATCGGGACAGGGTGGGGGGCTTTCTTT,CASITSSSIGTGWGAFF,TRBV28,TRBJ1-1,.,TRBD1
TGCAGTGCTAAAACCCAGGATGACTATGGCTACACCTTC,CSAKTQDDYGYTF,TRBV20-1,TRBJ1-2,.,.
TGCAGTGCTAGAGAGTCCGGAGAAAAACTGTTTTTT,CSARESGEKLFF,TRBV20-1,TRBJ1-4,.,.
TGTGCCAGCAGCGTAGGGATCAGGGATGGCTACACCTTC,CASSVGIRDGYTF,TRBV9,TRBJ1-2,.,.
TGCGCCAGCAGCGCCAGCAGGGGTGGGCTTAACTATGGCTACACCTTC,CASSASRGGLNYGYTF,TRBV4-3,TRBJ1-2,.,.
TGTGCCAGCAGCTTCTCTGGTGACTTGTCCCGTCAGCCCCAGCATTTT,CASSFSGDLSRQPQHF,TRBV7-2,TRBJ1-5,.,.
TGTGCCAGCAGGGCCCCTTTAGCGGGGGAAAACAATGAGCAGTTCTTC,CASRAPLAGENNEQFF,TRBV6-2/TRBV6-3,TRBJ2-1,.,TRBD2
TGTGCCAGCAGCTTCAGGTCGGAGGGCTACACCTTC,CASSFRSEGYTF,TRBV7-2,TRBJ1-2,.,.
TGTGCCAGCAGCCAAGTCGTGGCGGACGAGCAGTACTTC,CASSQVVADEQYF,TRBV4-2,TRBJ2-7,.,.
TGCAGCGCCGAAGACAGGGATGCCTACGAGCAGTACTTC,CSAEDRDAYEQYF,TRBV29-1,TRBJ2-7,.,TRBD1
TGCAGCGTTGACTCTGGCGGAGTAAATGAGCAGTTCTTC,CSVDSGGVNEQFF,TRBV29-1,TRBJ2-1,.,.
TGCGCCAGCAGCCAAGAGGGAGGGGTCGGCTACACCTTC,CASSQEGGVGYTF,TRBV4-1,TRBJ1-2,.,.
TGTGCCAGCAGCGCCCCCGGGACAGGGGGCAATCAGCCCCAGCATTTT,CASSAPGTGGNQPQHF,TRBV7-9,TRBJ1-5,.,TRBD1
TGTGCCAGCAGACTGGAAGAGACCCAGTACTTC,CASRLEETQYF,TRBV7-9,TRBJ2-5,many,.
TGTGCCACCAGCAGAGTTGGGGAAATGGCGAACCAGTTCTTC,CATSRVGEMANQFF,TRBV15,TRBJ2-1,.,.
TGTGTCAGCAGCTTGGCCGGCCAGCCCCAGCATTTT,CVSSLAGQPQHF,TRBV7-2,TRBJ1-5,.,.
TGCAGCGTCGGACCAGATTATAATTCACCCCTCCACTTT,CSVGPDYNSPLHF,TRBV29-1,TRBJ1-6,few,.
TGTGCCAGCAGCTTACTAGAGATGAGCTACGAGCAGTACTTC,CASSLLEMSYEQYF,TRBV7-8,TRBJ2-7,many,.
TGCAGTGGCATTGAGGGGGTAGAGACCCAGTACTTC,CSGIEGVETQYF,TRBV20-1,TRBJ2-5,few,.
TGTGCCAGCAGCTGGACTAGTCGTTCCGAGCAGTACTTC,CASSWTSRSEQYF,TRBV7-2,TRBJ2-7,few,TRBD2
TGTGCCAGCAGCCCGGGACAGGGGAGGTCCAATGAGCAGTACTTC,CASSPGQGRSNEQYF,TRBV5-6,TRBJ2-5,.,TRBD1
TGCAGCGTTGAAACGGTGAACACTGAAGCTTTCTTT,CSVETVNTEAFF,TRBV29-1,TRBJ1-1,.,.